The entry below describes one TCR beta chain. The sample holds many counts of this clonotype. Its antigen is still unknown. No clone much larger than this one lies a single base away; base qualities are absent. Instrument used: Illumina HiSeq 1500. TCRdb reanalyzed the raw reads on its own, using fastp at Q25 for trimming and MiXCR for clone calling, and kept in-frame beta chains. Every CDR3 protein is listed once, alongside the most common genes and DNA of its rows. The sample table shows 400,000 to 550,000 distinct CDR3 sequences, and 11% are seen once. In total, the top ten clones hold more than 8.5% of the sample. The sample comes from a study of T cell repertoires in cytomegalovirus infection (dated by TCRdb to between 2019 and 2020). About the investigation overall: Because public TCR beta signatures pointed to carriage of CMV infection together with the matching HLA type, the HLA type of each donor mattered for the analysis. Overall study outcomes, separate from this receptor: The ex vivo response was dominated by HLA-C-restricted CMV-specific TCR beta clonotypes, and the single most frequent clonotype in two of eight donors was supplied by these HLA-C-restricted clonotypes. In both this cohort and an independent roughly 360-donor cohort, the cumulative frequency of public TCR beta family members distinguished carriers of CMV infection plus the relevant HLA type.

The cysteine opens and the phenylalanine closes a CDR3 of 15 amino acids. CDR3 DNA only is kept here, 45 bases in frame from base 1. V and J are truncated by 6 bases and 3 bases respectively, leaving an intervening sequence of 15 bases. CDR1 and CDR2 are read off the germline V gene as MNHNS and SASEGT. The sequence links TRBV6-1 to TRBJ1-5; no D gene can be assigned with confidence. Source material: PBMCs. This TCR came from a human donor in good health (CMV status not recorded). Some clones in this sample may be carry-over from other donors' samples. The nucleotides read TGTGCCAGCAGCACCTTAAGAAGCCACAATCAGCCCCAGCATTTT. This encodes CASSTLRSHNQPQHF.